These 25 T cell receptor beta chains came from one sample sequenced in a study of blood T cell repertoires in COVID-19. This table comes from immunoSEQ multiplex PCR, and its TCRdb copy is limited to in-frame clones, with some not included. The data contain roughly 180,000 clones, around 85% of them seen just once; the ten biggest clones take up around 6.2%. What was sequenced was PBMCs or T cells enriched from blood (not recorded which). Source of these receptors: a man in his forties or fifties who had recovered from COVID-19.

The V call is TRBV7-2, the J call TRBJ1-5; tentative D call: TRBD1 (6 bases). V shed 4 bases and J shed 7 bases, with 11 bases lying between them. Per germline, CDR1 SGHTA and CDR2 FQGNSA. CDR3 size: 13 residues. CDR3 nucleotide sequence: TGTGCCAGCAGCTGGTCCGACAGGCAGCCCCAGCATTTT. Translating gives CASSWSDRQPQHF.

The chain has TRBV19 and TRBJ2-7; D unclear. The CDR3 has 13 residues. CDR1 is LNHDA and CDR2 is SQIVND in the germline V gene (reference sequence). Trimming cost V 3 bases and J 3 bases, with 9 bases left between them. CDR3 in amino acids: CASSIVLFYEQYF. The CDR3 coding sequence is TGTGCCAGTAGTATTGTTTTATTCTACGAGCAGTACTTC.

This clone showed up many times. The chain uses TRBV28 and TRBJ2-7, with D possibly being TRBD2 (6 bases). CDR1 and CDR2 from the germline V gene are MDHEN and SYDVKM. This CDR3 has 21 residues. V was clipped by 5 bases and J by 1 base, with 33 bases between them. The CDR3 is CASSRLGLTRPSVVTSYEQYF. Here the CDR3 DNA reads TGTGCCAGCAGTCGTTTAGGGTTAACAAGGCCTAGCGTGGTTACGTCCTACGAGCAGTACTTC.

This clone turned up a few times. This sequence joins TRBV20-1 and TRBJ1-2; possible D gene TRBD1, 5 bases. The V and J ends lost 0 bases and 6 bases respectively, with 5 bases between them. Germline assignment: CDR1 DFQATT and CDR2 SNEGSKA (reference sequence). This CDR3 region has 11 residues. The CDR3 coding sequence is TGCAGTGCTAGAGAGGGGCATGGCTACACCTTC. Its protein product is CSAREGHGYTF.

This chain uses TRBV6-4 with TRBJ2-1; 7 bases align to TRBD2. Germline assignment: CDR1 MRHNA and CDR2 SNTAGT. This CDR3 has 15 residues. The trim removed 3 bases at V and 10 bases at J, leaving 12 bases unmatched. DNA for the CDR3: TGTGCCAGCAGTGAGGAATACGGGACTATTGCCGAGCAGTTCTTC. Translating gives CASSEEYGTIAEQFF.

V is TRBV12-3 or TRBV12-4 and J is TRBJ1-5; D not certain. CDR3 length equals 12 residues. V was cut by 5 bases and J by 3 bases, with 5 bases left in between. CDR3: CASSTPNQPQHF. The CDR3 DNA reads as TGTGCCAGCAGTACACCCAATCAGCCCCAGCATTTT.

V gene TRBV21-1 combines with J gene TRBJ1-2; the table calls TRBD1, which could not be checked here. TRBV21-1 is designated a pseudogene. This CDR3 spans 14 amino acids. CDR3 region: CASRTGQANYGYTF. The CDR3 nucleotides are TGTGCCAGCAGGACGGGACAGGCTAACTATGGCTACACCTTC.

This clone was recorded only once. The chain uses TRBV5-6 and TRBJ2-1; 11 positions agree with TRBD2. The germline V gene has CDR1 SGHDT and CDR2 YYEEEE. The CDR3 loop spans 15 amino acids. V was clipped by 6 bases and J by 6 bases; unmatched bases: 8. CDR3 sequence reads: CASTISGRAVNEQFF. The DNA of the CDR3 is TGTGCCAGCACCATTAGCGGGAGGGCCGTCAATGAGCAGTTCTTC.

The chain has TRBV28 and TRBJ1-5; no firm D call. The CDR3 consists of 14 residues. Looked up from germline, CDR1 is MDHEN and CDR2 is SYDVKM. Deletions cut 3 bases from V and 2 bases from J, with 8 bases between. For the CDR3, the DNA is TGTGCCAGCAGTTTGCGAATAGGCAATCAGCCCCAGCATTTT. Protein product: CASSLRIGNQPQHF.

The chain joins TRBV29-1 to TRBJ2-7; maybe TRBD1 (6 bases). The V end was cut by 8 bases, the J end by 5 bases, with 19 bases between. Looked up from germline, CDR1 is SQVTM and CDR2 is ANQGSEA. This CDR3 spans 13 amino acids. The DNA of the CDR3 is TGCAGCATTTCTCGGGGCAGGGGAAACGAGCAGTACTTC. This sequence encodes CSISRGRGNEQYF.

The rearrangement uses TRBV6-5 and TRBJ1-1; 9 nucleotides line up with TRBD1. J gave up 1 base and V 10 bases, and 7 bases lay outside the gene matches. The germline V gene encodes CDR1 MNHEY and CDR2 SVGAGI. The CDR3 is 14 amino acids. As DNA, the CDR3 is TGTGCCATACAGGGGGCGGCGGGGAACACTGAAGCTTTCTTT. Translating it yields CAIQGAAGNTEAFF.

V and J are TRBV6-5 and TRBJ1-1; TRBD1 aligns across 9 bases. The V segment lost 5 bases and the J segment 5 bases; nucleotides outside the gene matches: 9. The germline CDR1 and CDR2 sequences are MNHEY and SVGAGI. This CDR3 has 15 residues. The CDR3 DNA is TGTGCCAGCAGTAGGACAGGGGCTCGAAGGACTGAAGCTTTCTTT. This sequence encodes CASSRTGARRTEAFF.

The chain links TRBV19 to TRBJ1-1; D is possibly TRBD1 (6 bases). The V gene lost 6 bases and the J gene lost 5 bases, with 19 bases spanning the gap. This CDR3 region has 15 residues. Germline values: CDR1 LNHDA, CDR2 SQIVND (reference sequence). The CDR3: CASSLMGSQGTEAFF. CDR3 nucleotides: TGTGCCAGTAGCCTGATGGGCTCACAGGGAACTGAAGCTTTCTTT.

The V and J genes are TRBV7-9 and TRBJ1-5; 7 positions agree with TRBD1. This CDR3 is built from 16 residues. The germline gives CDR1 SEHNR, CDR2 FQNEAQ (reference sequence). The V segment lost 8 bases and the J segment 1 base; nucleotides outside the gene matches: 11. The CDR3 protein is CASSQQGLGSNQPQHF. For the CDR3, the DNA is TGTGCCAGCTCCCAACAGGGGCTAGGAAGCAATCAGCCCCAGCATTTT.

This chain joins TRBV28 and TRBJ1-4, with 7 bases fitting TRBD1. V lost 4 bases, J lost 10 bases, and 18 bases stayed unmatched. The length of the CDR3 is 17 residues. Germline V gene data show CDR1 as MDHEN and CDR2 as SYDVKM. The CDR3 loop reads CASSSLLLTGSLRKLFF. The CDR3 DNA is TGTGCCAGCAGTTCTCTCCTCTTGACAGGGAGTCTGAGAAAACTGTTTTTT.

The V gene is TRBV24-1, the J gene TRBJ2-1; 8 nucleotides match TRBD2. The junction had 17 bases not matched to a gene; V was cut back by 5 bases and J by 0 bases. The CDR3 has 20 residues. CDR1 and CDR2 from the germline V gene are KGHDR and SFDVKD. As DNA, the CDR3 is TGTGCCACCAGTGCTCGCCCCGCGGGCGGGGGGCCTCTCTCCTACAATGAGCAGTTCTTC. Translation: CATSARPAGGGPLSYNEQFF.

The V and J genes are TRBV6-5 and TRBJ1-5; D might be TRBD1 (6 bases). Trimming took off 8 bases at V and 7 bases at J, with 21 bases between the two ends. The length of the CDR3 is 15 residues. The V gene's germline CDR1 is MNHEY and CDR2 SVGAGI. CDR3 coding DNA: TGTGCCAGCCGTATGGGGGGGGGCGCCGCCCAGCCCCAGCATTTT. Residues: CASRMGGGAAQPQHF.

This clone was observed a handful of times. The rearrangement uses TRBV6-5 and TRBJ2-7; D might be TRBD2 (5 bases). V shed 5 bases and J shed 1 base, with 9 bases lying between them. This CDR3 is 13 amino acids long. Germline assignment: CDR1 MNHEY and CDR2 SVGAGI. In DNA form, the CDR3 reads TGTGCCAGCAGTAACGGGGTGTCCTACGAGCAGTACTTC. Amino acid sequence: CASSNGVSYEQYF.

V and J are TRBV3-1 (or the pseudogene TRBV3-2) and TRBJ1-2; 9 bases are shared with TRBD1. The germline V gene has CDR1 LGHDT and CDR2 YNNKEL (reference sequence). This CDR3 has 13 residues. The V segment lost 7 bases and the J segment 8 bases; nucleotides outside the gene matches: 8. The CDR3 sequence: CASTPGQGGGYTF. For the CDR3, the DNA is TGTGCCAGCACCCCGGGACAGGGAGGCGGCTACACCTTC.

The chain recombines TRBV6-5 with TRBJ2-7; TRBD1 matches 7 bases. The CDR3 sequence is 14 residues long. The germline V gene encodes CDR1 MNHEY and CDR2 SVGAGI. The V segment lost 6 bases and the J segment 2 bases; nucleotides outside the gene matches: 7. In DNA form, the CDR3 reads TGTGCCAGCAGCCTAGGGGGCCTGACCTACGAGCAGTACTTC. The encoded protein is CASSLGGLTYEQYF.

The J gene is TRBJ2-7, the V gene TRBV6-5; D is unresolved. Germline-derived CDR1 and CDR2 are MNHEY and SVGAGI. CDR3 length equals 13 residues. The CDR3 bases are TGTGTCACAGAATTGGTGCCCCCCTACGAGCAGTACTTC. Translating it yields CVTELVPPYEQYF.

This rearrangement joins TRBV9 to TRBJ2-3; 14 bases are shared with TRBD2. The CDR3 has 17 amino acids. Trimming removed 0 bases from V and 5 bases from J; junction bases left unmatched: 5. Germline V gene sequence: CDR1 SGDLS, CDR2 YYNGEE. The chain's CDR3 is CASSVGTSGGPGDTQYF. In DNA form, the CDR3 reads TGTGCCAGCAGCGTAGGGACTAGCGGGGGGCCCGGAGATACGCAGTATTTT.

V gene TRBV2 combines with J gene TRBJ1-6, with 8 bases aligning to TRBD1. The V gene's germline CDR1 is SNHLY and CDR2 FYNNEI. V was clipped by 4 bases and J by 7 bases; unmatched bases: 0. This CDR3 is 13 amino acids long. In DNA, the CDR3 is TGTGCCAGCAGTGGACAGGGGAATTCACCCCTCCACTTT. Its protein is CASSGQGNSPLHF.

J is TRBJ2-7 and V is TRBV29-1; no clear D gene. The CDR3 is 13 residues long. The V gene's germline CDR1 is SQVTM and CDR2 ANQGSEA. V was cut by 0 bases and J by 2 bases, with 8 bases left in between. CDR3 amino acids: CSVEELQPYEQYF. The CDR3 bases are TGCAGCGTTGAAGAGTTACAGCCCTACGAGCAGTACTTC.

The chain couples TRBV6-2 or TRBV6-3 to TRBJ1-5, with D perhaps matching TRBD1 (5 bases). There are 14 residues in the CDR3. Germline V lookup: CDR1 MNHEY, CDR2 SVGEGT. The V gene lost 1 base and the J gene lost 4 bases, with 8 bases spanning the gap. The CDR3 DNA reads TGTGCCAGCAGTTACTACAGGCCAAATCAGCCCCAGCATTTT. It encodes CASSYYRPNQPQHF.